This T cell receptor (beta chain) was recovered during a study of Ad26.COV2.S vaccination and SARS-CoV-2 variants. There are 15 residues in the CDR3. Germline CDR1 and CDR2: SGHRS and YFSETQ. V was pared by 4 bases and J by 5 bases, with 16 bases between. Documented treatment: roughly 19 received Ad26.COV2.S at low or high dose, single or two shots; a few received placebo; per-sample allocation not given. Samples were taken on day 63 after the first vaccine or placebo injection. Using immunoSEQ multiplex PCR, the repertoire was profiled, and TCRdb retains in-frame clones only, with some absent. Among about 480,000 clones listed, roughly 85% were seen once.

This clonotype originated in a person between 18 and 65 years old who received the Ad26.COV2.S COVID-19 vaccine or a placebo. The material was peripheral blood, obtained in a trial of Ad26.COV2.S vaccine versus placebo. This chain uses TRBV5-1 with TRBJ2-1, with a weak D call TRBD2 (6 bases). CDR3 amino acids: CASSLRLVEDNEQFF. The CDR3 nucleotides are TGCGCCAGCAGCCTAAGACTAGTGGAAGACAATGAGCAGTTCTTC.